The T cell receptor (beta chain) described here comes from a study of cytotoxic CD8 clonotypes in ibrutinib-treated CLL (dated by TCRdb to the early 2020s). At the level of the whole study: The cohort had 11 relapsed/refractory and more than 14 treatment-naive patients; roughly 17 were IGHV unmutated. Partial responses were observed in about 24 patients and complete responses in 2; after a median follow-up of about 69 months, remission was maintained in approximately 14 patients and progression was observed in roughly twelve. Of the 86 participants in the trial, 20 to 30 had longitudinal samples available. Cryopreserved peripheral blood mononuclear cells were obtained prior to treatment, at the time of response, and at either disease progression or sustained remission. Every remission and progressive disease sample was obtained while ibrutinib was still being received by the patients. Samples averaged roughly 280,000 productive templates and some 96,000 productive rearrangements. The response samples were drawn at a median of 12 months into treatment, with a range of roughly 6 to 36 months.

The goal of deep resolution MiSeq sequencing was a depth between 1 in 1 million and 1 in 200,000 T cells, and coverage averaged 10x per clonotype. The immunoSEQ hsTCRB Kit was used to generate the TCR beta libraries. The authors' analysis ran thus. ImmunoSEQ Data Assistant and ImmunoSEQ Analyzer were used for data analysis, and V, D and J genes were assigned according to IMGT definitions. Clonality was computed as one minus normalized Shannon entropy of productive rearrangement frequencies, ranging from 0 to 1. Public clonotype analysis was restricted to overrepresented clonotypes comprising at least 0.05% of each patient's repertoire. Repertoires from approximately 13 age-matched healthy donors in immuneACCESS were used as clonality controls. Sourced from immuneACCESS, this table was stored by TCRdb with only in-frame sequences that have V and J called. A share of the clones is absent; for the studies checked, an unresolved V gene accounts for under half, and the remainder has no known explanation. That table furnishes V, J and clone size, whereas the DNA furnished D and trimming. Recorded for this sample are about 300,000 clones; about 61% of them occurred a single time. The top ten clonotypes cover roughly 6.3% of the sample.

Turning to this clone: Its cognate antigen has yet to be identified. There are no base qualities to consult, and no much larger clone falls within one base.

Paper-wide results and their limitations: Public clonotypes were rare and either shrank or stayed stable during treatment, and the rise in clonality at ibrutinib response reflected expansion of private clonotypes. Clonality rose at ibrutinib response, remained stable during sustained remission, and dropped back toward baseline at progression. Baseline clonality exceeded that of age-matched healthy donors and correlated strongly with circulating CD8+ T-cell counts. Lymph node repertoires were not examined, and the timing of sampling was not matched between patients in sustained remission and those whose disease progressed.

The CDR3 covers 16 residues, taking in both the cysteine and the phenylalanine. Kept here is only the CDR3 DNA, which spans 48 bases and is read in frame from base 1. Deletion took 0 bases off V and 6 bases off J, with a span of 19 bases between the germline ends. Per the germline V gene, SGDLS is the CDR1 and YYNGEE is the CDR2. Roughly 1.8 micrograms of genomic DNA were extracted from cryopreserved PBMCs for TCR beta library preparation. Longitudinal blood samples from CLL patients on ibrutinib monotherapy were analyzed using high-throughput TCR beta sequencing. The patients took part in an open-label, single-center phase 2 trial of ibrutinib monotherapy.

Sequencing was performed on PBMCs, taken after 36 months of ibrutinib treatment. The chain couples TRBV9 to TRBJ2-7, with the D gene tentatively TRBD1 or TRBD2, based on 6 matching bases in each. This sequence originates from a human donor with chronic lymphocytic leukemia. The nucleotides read TGTGCCAGCAGCGTAGAGGGGGGAGATGGGTCAGGCGAGCAGTACTTC. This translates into CASSVEGGDGSGEQYF.